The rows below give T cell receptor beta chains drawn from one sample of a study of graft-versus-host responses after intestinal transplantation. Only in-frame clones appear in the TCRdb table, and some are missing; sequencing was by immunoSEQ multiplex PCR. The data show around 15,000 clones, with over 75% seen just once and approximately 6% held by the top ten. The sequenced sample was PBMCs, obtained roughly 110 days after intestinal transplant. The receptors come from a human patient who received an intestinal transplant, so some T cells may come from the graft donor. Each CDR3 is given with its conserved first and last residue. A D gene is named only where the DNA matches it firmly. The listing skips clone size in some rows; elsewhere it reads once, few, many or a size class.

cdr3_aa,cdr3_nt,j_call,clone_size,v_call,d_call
CAATRGGTEAFF,TGTGCCGCAACACGAGGGGGCACTGAAGCTTTCTTT,TRBJ1-1,-,TRBV19,-
CASSFSGVKGGYEQYF,TGTGCCAGCAGCTTTTCAGGGGTGAAGGGGGGATACGAGCAGTACTTC,TRBJ2-7,-,TRBV7-8,-
CASSIGTGSGETQYF,TGTGCCAGTAGTATTGGGACAGGGAGCGGAGAGACCCAGTACTTC,TRBJ2-5,-,TRBV19,TRBD1
CASSPHHRAQPQHF,TGTGCCAGCAGTCCCCATCATAGGGCTCAGCCCCAGCATTTT,TRBJ1-5,-,TRBV28,-
CASSFTSVETDTQYF,TGTGCCAGCAGCTTTACTAGCGTGGAGACAGATACGCAGTATTTT,TRBJ2-3,once,TRBV7-2,TRBD2
CSVEGSSYEQYF,TGCAGCGTTGAAGGTAGCTCCTACGAGCAGTACTTC,TRBJ2-7,-,TRBV29-1,-
CASSEPGNAYEQYF,TGTGCCAGCAGTGAACCGGGAAATGCCTACGAGCAGTACTTC,TRBJ2-7,-,TRBV6-5,-
CASSKEYNEQFF,TGTGCCAGCAGCAAAGAGTACAATGAGCAGTTCTTC,TRBJ2-1,-,TRBV21-1,-
CASSLRGGTEAFF,TGTGCCAGCAGTTTACGGGGGGGGACTGAAGCTTTCTTT,TRBJ1-1,-,TRBV28,-
CASSSRGQETQYF,TGTGCCAGCAGCTCTCGGGGACAAGAGACCCAGTACTTC,TRBJ2-5,once,TRBV27,-
CASSLLGREQYF,TGTGCCAGCAGTTTATTAGGGCGCGAGCAGTACTTC,TRBJ2-7,-,TRBV27,-
CASSQTTGGQPQHF,TGTGCCAGCAGCCAAACGACAGGGGGGCAGCCCCAGCATTTT,TRBJ1-5,-,TRBV5-6,TRBD1
CASRVRGGGTGELFF,TGTGCCAGCCGGGTGCGCGGGGGGGGCACCGGGGAGCTGTTTTTT,TRBJ2-2,once,TRBV19,TRBD2
CASSYSDGEAFF,TGTGCCAGCAGTTACTCTGATGGTGAAGCTTTCTTT,TRBJ1-1,-,TRBV6-6,-
CASTVPPWRQGATEAFF,TGTGCCAGCACCGTTCCCCCCTGGAGACAGGGGGCTACTGAAGCTTTCTTT,TRBJ1-1,-,TRBV11-2,TRBD1
CASSPRDSAYEQYF,TGTGCCAGCTCACCCCGGGACAGTGCCTACGAGCAGTACTTC,TRBJ2-7,-,TRBV18,TRBD1